The entry that follows covers one TCR beta chain sequence. The clone's antigen remains unknown. One base away there is no much larger clone; base qualities are not given. The library was prepared using the immunoSEQ multiplex PCR assay. Imported from immuneACCESS, the table was reduced by TCRdb to in-frame sequences with V and J called. These copies leave out some clones; in studies compared against another copy, an unresolved V gene accounts for under half, and the cause of the remainder is not known. For this sample the table gives some 77,000 clones, of which 80% to 95% were detected only once. The ten most abundant clones make up 0.39% of the sample. Relative to germline, V is 3 bases shorter and J is 7 bases shorter, with 10 bases between their ends. CDR1 and CDR2, looked up from the germline V gene, are SGHTA and FQGTGA. Including cysteine and phenylalanine, the CDR3 has 13 amino acids. Only the CDR3 part of the read is kept: 39 bases, read in frame from the first base.

The sample comes from a study of technical replicates of blood from a few donors (dated by TCRdb to 2016 to 2017). Sequenced material: T cells isolated from PBMCs. The sequence was obtained from a human donor in good health. The chain joins TRBV7-3 to TRBJ2-1; the D segment cannot be called with confidence. The DNA is TGTGCCAGCAGCTTGGGTGACGGGAATGAGCAGTTCTTC. It is translated as CASSLGDGNEQFF.